There are a few counts of the clone carrying this T cell receptor beta chain. The antigen is undetermined. This specimen belongs to a study of shared clonotypes between healthy human individuals. General observations from the study: Sorted-subset sequencing, rarefaction showed, was incomplete despite large depth. Some naive CD4 clonotypes, about 5.5%, turned up in common across four donors. Only a few donors were included, so the genetic and exposure-history diversity represented was limited.

Data came from immunoSEQ multiplex PCR; TCRdb stores just in-frame clones and leaves some out. The sample consists of nearly 1,000,000 clones, less than 85% of them appearing once. The sequencing sample was made of memory CD4+ T cells sorted from blood. Indicated subset: CD45RA-negative fraction. The TCR was taken from a young man in good health.

The CDR3 here is CASSLVGTNTEAFF. CDR3 coding DNA: TGTGCCAGCAGCTTGGTTGGGACTAACACTGAAGCTTTCTTT. The chain uses TRBV5-6 and TRBJ1-1, with D maybe TRBD1 (5 bases). CDR1 is SGHDT and CDR2 is YYEEEE in the germline V gene. V was shortened by 0 bases and J by 2 bases, with 8 bases between the two germline ends. CDR3 length: 14 residues.